The 25 T cell receptor beta chains below all came from one sample that was sequenced in a study of monozygotic twins with inflammatory bowel disease. TCRdb reprocessed the 5' RACE reads, keeping one entry per CDR3 protein, no DNA. There are a few hundred thousand distinct CDR3 sequences in the sample, with 2% to 3% held by the top ten. Sample: blood. These TCRs come from a human donor with ulcerative colitis or Crohn's disease, or a healthy co-twin of an affected twin (not recorded which).

This rearrangement joins TRBV7-2 to TRBJ2-1; without DNA, the TCRdb call of TRBD1 cannot be checked. The CDR3 runs 14 residues. Germline CDR1 and CDR2: SGHTA and FQGNSA. The CDR3 region is CASSLSGIYNEQFF. Full variable domain (remainder filled in from reference TRBV7-2 and TRBJ2-1): GAGVSQSPSNKVTEKGKDVELRCDPISGHTALYWYRQSLGQGLEFLIYFQGNSAPDKSGLPSDRFSAERTGGSVSTLTIQRTQQEDSAVYLCASSLSGIYNEQFFGPGTRLTVL.

The chain uses TRBV27 and TRBJ1-5; the TRBD1 assignment by TCRdb is unverifiable without DNA. Germline V gene data show CDR1 as MNHEY and CDR2 as SMNVEV (reference sequence). The CDR3 sequence is 14 residues long. CDR3 sequence: CASSLQGNDQPQHF.

V gene TRBV3-1 combines with J gene TRBJ1-1. CDR1 and CDR2 from the germline V gene are LGHDT and YNNKEL (reference sequence). This CDR3 is 14 amino acids long. The CDR3 reads CASSQREIRTEAFF.

The chain combines TRBV6-2 or TRBV6-3 with TRBJ2-7; TCRdb proposes TRBD2, but this gene call is untestable without DNA. The V gene's germline CDR1 is MNHEY and CDR2 SVGEGT. The CDR3 loop spans 13 amino acids. CDR3: CASRVSGRYEQYF.

The rearrangement uses TRBV11-2 and TRBJ2-2; without DNA, the TCRdb call of TRBD2 cannot be checked. This CDR3 region has 19 residues. Germline V gene lookup returns CDR1 SGHAT and CDR2 FQNNGV. The CDR3 loop is CASSLRSRLAGANTGELFF. Full variable domain (rest looked up from reference TRBV11-2 and TRBJ2-2): EAGVAQSPRYKIIEKRQSVAFWCNPISGHATLYWYQQILGQGPKLLIQFQNNGVVDDSQLPKDRFSAERLKGVDSTLKIQPAKLEDSAVYLCASSLRSRLAGANTGELFFGEGSRLTVL.

This sequence joins TRBV20-1 and TRBJ1-1; the D call from TCRdb, TRBD1, cannot be confirmed without DNA. The germline V gene encodes CDR1 DFQATT and CDR2 SNEGSKA (reference sequence). This CDR3 has 14 amino acids. This CDR3 reads CSARGTVMNTEAFF.

The chain couples TRBV13 to TRBJ2-1. Per germline, CDR1 PRHDT and CDR2 FYEKMQ (reference sequence). This CDR3 region has 13 residues. CDR3 amino acids: CASSYRLRDEQFF.

The rearrangement uses TRBV29-1 and TRBJ1-1; TCRdb's assignment of TRBD1 cannot be checked, as there is no DNA. Germline V gene sequence: CDR1 SQVTM, CDR2 ANQGSEA. CDR3 size: 14 residues. The CDR3 protein is CSVGDAGLNTEAFF.

The chain couples TRBV7-2 to TRBJ1-4. This CDR3 comprises 14 residues. Per germline, CDR1 SGHTA and CDR2 FQGNSA. CDR3 in amino acids: CASSPRATNEKLFF.

The CDR3 protein is CASSTGPDETQYF. The rearrangement links TRBV5-1 to TRBJ2-5; with no DNA, the TCRdb D assignment of TRBD2 cannot be verified. Germline values: CDR1 SGHRS, CDR2 YFSETQ. CDR3 length: 13 amino acids.

This sequence joins TRBV12-3 or TRBV12-4 and TRBJ2-1; TCRdb outputs TRBD1, but without DNA this stays unchecked. The CDR3 consists of 13 residues. CDR3 amino acids: CASSTTLYNEQFF.

The V gene is TRBV11-2, the J gene TRBJ2-3. Germline CDR1 SGHAT, CDR2 FQNNGV. The CDR3 spans 15 residues. The CDR3 spells CASRYNPTLADTQYF. The full variable domain, with the rest looked up from reference TRBV11-2 and TRBJ2-3, is EAGVAQSPRYKIIEKRQSVAFWCNPISGHATLYWYQQILGQGPKLLIQFQNNGVVDDSQLPKDRFSAERLKGVDSTLKIQPAKLEDSAVYLCASRYNPTLADTQYFGPGTRLTVL.

The CDR3 reads CASSYTGVAPNTGELFF. The chain carries TRBV5-1 and TRBJ2-2; TCRdb calls TRBD1, which cannot be checked without DNA. Germline V CDR1 and CDR2: SGHRS, YFSETQ. The CDR3 spans 17 residues.

This chain connects TRBV2 to TRBJ2-3; TCRdb's D call of TRBD2 is untestable without DNA. The CDR3 contains 15 residues. Germline V gene sequence: CDR1 SNHLY, CDR2 FYNNEI. The CDR3 reads CASRASGTSTDTQYF.

V usage is TRBV6-2 or TRBV6-3 and J usage is TRBJ2-5; the TRBD2 assignment by TCRdb is unverifiable without DNA. The CDR3 runs to 16 residues. Germline V gives CDR1 MNHEY, CDR2 SVGEGT. CDR3 region: CASSQFGLAGKETQYF.

The chain recombines TRBV19 with TRBJ2-1. Germline V gene sequence: CDR1 LNHDA, CDR2 SQIVND (reference sequence). The length of the CDR3 is 17 residues. CDR3 residues: CASSIDLLGVPYNEQFF.

This chain connects TRBV20-1 to TRBJ1-1. The CDR3 covers 14 residues. Germline values: CDR1 DFQATT, CDR2 SNEGSKA (reference sequence). CDR3 protein: CSAQSGSRNTEAFF.

This chain connects TRBV28 to TRBJ2-7; TCRdb returns TRBD1, unconfirmable since there is no DNA. The germline gives CDR1 MDHEN, CDR2 SYDVKM. The CDR3 sequence is 13 residues long. CDR3 sequence reads: CGAMGTPSYEQYF.

The chain links TRBV4-2 to TRBJ2-3; the D gene TCRdb calls, TRBD2, cannot be checked with no DNA. The CDR3 spans 16 residues. Germline values: CDR1 LGHNA, CDR2 YNFKEQ. The CDR3 here is CASSPRASGVTDTQYF.

This sequence joins TRBV20-1 and TRBJ2-2; TCRdb names TRBD1, which stays unverified in the absence of DNA. The CDR3 covers 16 residues. Germline-derived CDR1 and CDR2 are DFQATT and SNEGSKA (reference sequence). CDR3 residues: CSAKGVGGLDTGELFF.

V and J are TRBV5-1 and TRBJ2-5; the TCRdb call, TRBD1, lacks DNA for checking. The CDR3 loop spans 14 amino acids. Germline-derived CDR1 and CDR2 are SGHRS and YFSETQ. The CDR3 loop is CASDHGTGGETQYF. The whole variable domain, filled in from reference TRBV5-1 and TRBJ2-5, reads KAGVTQTPRYLIKTRGQQVTLSCSPISGHRSVSWYQQTPGQGLQFLFEYFSETQRNKGNFPGRFSGRQFSNSRSEMNVSTLELGDSALYLCASDHGTGGETQYFGPGTRLLVL.

This chain links TRBV5-1 with TRBJ2-2; with no DNA, the TCRdb D assignment of TRBD1 cannot be verified. Germline-derived CDR1 and CDR2 are SGHRS and YFSETQ. This CDR3 has 14 amino acids. CDR3: CASSPGPHTGELFF.

This rearrangement joins TRBV5-1 to TRBJ2-1; TCRdb indicates TRBD1, and absent DNA this call remains unverified. The CDR3 spans 16 residues. From germline, CDR1 is SGHRS and CDR2 YFSETQ. CDR3 sequence: CASSRLQGVMGNEQFF.

This chain connects TRBV20-1 to TRBJ2-1; the TCRdb call, TRBD2, lacks DNA for checking. Germline-derived CDR1 and CDR2 are DFQATT and SNEGSKA (reference sequence). The CDR3 is 16 amino acids. The CDR3 here is CSARPGLAGIGNEQFF.

The chain recombines TRBV10-3 with TRBJ2-7; no DNA is available, so the TRBD2 call from TCRdb remains unchecked. Per germline, CDR1 ENHRY and CDR2 SYGVKD. This CDR3 is 13 amino acids long. The CDR3 reads CASLAGQSYEQYF.